The T cell receptor (beta chain) described here comes from a study of blood T cell repertoires in COVID-19. Clinical history reported by participants formed the basis on which cohorts were assigned. Donors in Cohort 3 counted as recovered after two negative PCRs, clearance, or symptom resolution. Sequenced by immunoSEQ multiplex PCR; TCRdb stores in-frame clones only, minus some. In the table there are over 150,000 clones, under 90% of which are singletons. V was trimmed by 1 base and J by 5 bases, leaving 11 bases between them. The CDR3 runs to 14 residues. Germline V gene lookup returns CDR1 MNHNS and CDR2 SASEGT.

The sequence derives from a man in his fifties or sixties who had recovered from COVID-19. The sequenced sample consisted of PBMCs or T cells enriched from blood (not recorded which). The rearrangement uses TRBV6-1 and TRBJ2-5, with D tentatively TRBD2 (6 bases). The CDR3 nucleotides read TGTGCCAGCAGTGAAGATCCTGGGGGGGAGACCCAGTACTTC. Residues: CASSEDPGGETQYF.